This T cell receptor beta chain was recorded in a study of blood T cell repertoires in COVID-19. The overall study: COVID-19 samples collected from the United States, Italy and Spain covered acute and convalescent phases.

CDR1 is MNHEY, CDR2 SVGAGI, per germline. V gave up 8 bases and J gave up 5 bases, with 16 bases separating them. This CDR3 contains 14 residues. How the authors handled the data: The authors estimated nucleated cell counts from reference gene primer amplification. Profiled with immunoSEQ multiplex PCR; TCRdb holds only in-frame clones, not every one. Clonal size and the V and J genes are those of that table, whereas D and trimming came from the DNA. Of 250,000 to 350,000 clones listed, roughly nine tenths are singletons. Adults between about 18 and 89 years of age took part from some 25 US areas. Recovered participants had two consecutive negative NP/OP PCR tests, healthcare professional clearance, or symptom resolution.

V is TRBV6-5 and J is TRBJ2-1, with D possibly matching TRBD2 (6 bases). Source material: PBMCs or T cells enriched from blood (not recorded which). The source of this sequence is a young woman who had recovered from COVID-19. DNA for the CDR3: TGTGCCAGCCGACTGGGGGGAAGCAACAATGAGCAGTTCTTC. This translates into CASRLGGSNNEQFF.